A single sample gave rise to the 10 T cell receptor beta chains below, sequenced in a study of neurological immune-mediated disorders. Indicated time point: longitudinal time-point 1 (baseline). TCRdb processed the 5' RACE reads anew with MiXCR; each CDR3 protein has one entry. The table lists 47,000 or so distinct CDR3 sequences, about 9.1% of them singletons. The sample consisted of PBMCs. Receptor source: a middle-aged woman in good health.

Concerning this clonotype: A much more abundant neighbour one base away suggests this may be a read error. The V and J genes are TRBV7-2 and TRBJ2-2, with D perhaps matching TRBD1 or TRBD2 (5 bases each). CDR1 is SGHTA, CDR2 FQGNSA, per germline. The CDR3 is 15 amino acids. The ends were cut back, 5 bases at V and 7 bases at J, with 17 bases in the middle. CDR3 nucleotides: TGTGCCAGCAGCCCCGAAAGGGTTGGGGGCGGGGAGCTGTTTTTT. Protein sequence: CASSPERVGGGELFF.

At least ten counts were recorded for this clonotype. The chain couples TRBV7-3 to TRBJ2-1; no reliable D call. The germline gives CDR1 SGHTA, CDR2 FQGTGA. The CDR3 is 13 residues long. V was clipped by 5 bases and J by 5 bases, with 10 bases between them. The CDR3 spells CASSASVNNEQFF. The CDR3 bases are TGTGCCAGCAGCGCCTCCGTGAACAATGAGCAGTTCTTC.

This clonotype was seen repeatedly, ten times or more. This chain connects TRBV5-1 to TRBJ2-1; D remains unclear. Germline-derived CDR1 and CDR2 are SGHRS and YFSETQ. V dropped 0 bases and J dropped 9 bases, with 13 bases sitting between them. This CDR3 contains 14 residues. For the CDR3, the DNA is TGCGCCAGCAGCTTGGGATCAGAAAGGGCTGAGCAGTTCTTC. It yields the protein CASSLGSERAEQFF.

This clonotype has ten or more counts. The chain recombines TRBV7-2 with TRBJ2-5; 7 nucleotides match TRBD1. The CDR3 loop spans 14 amino acids. CDR1 and CDR2 from the germline V gene are SGHTA and FQGNSA. The V segment lost 2 bases and the J segment 2 bases; nucleotides outside the gene matches: 2. CDR3 sequence: CASSLRGPQETQYF. Here the CDR3 DNA reads TGTGCCAGCAGCTTAAGGGGGCCTCAAGAGACCCAGTACTTC.

This clonotype was recorded many times. V gene TRBV7-8 combines with J gene TRBJ1-5; tentative D call: TRBD1 (6 bases). The CDR3 runs to 16 residues. The V end lost 5 bases, the J end lost 0 bases, and 14 bases lay between the germline ends. The germline CDR1 and CDR2 sequences are SGHVS and FQNEAQ. The CDR3 DNA reads as TGTGCCAGCAGCCAACTCCGGACAGTTAGCAATCAGCCCCAGCATTTT. Translating gives CASSQLRTVSNQPQHF.

This clonotype was counted at least ten times. The chain is built from TRBV5-8 and TRBJ1-2; 10 positions agree with TRBD1. Germline V CDR1 and CDR2: SGHTS, YDEGEE. V was clipped by 3 bases and J by 4 bases; unmatched bases: 3. The CDR3 spans 14 residues. The CDR3 DNA reads TGTGCCAGCAGCTCCCGGACAGGGGGCTATGGCTACACCTTC. Its translation is CASSSRTGGYGYTF.

This clonotype occurred many times. The rearrangement links TRBV20-1 to TRBJ2-1, with 7 bases aligning to TRBD2. Germline trimming cut 4 bases from V and 4 bases from J; bases unmatched to any gene: 10. This CDR3 spans 15 amino acids. Germline lookup yields CDR1 DFQATT and CDR2 SNEGSKA (reference sequence). Here the CDR3 DNA reads TGCAGTGCTACCCCCCCCAGCGGGAAGTACAATGAGCAGTTCTTC. Translation gives CSATPPSGKYNEQFF.

This clonotype has ten or more counts. The CDR3 protein is CASSSPQGNTGELFF. The DNA for the CDR3 is TGTGCCAGCAGCTCTCCTCAGGGGAACACCGGGGAGCTGTTTTTT. This chain links TRBV7-8 with TRBJ2-2; TRBD1 might be the D (5 bases). Trimming left V 4 bases short and J 1 base short, with 10 bases between. CDR3 length: 15 residues. The germline CDR1 and CDR2 sequences are SGHVS and FQNEAQ.

In its sample, this clonotype was seen many times. J is TRBJ2-1 and V is TRBV24-1; TRBD2 agrees at 9 bases. V shed 8 bases and J 7 bases; nucleotides not matched to a gene: 11. The CDR3 extends over 15 amino acids. Germline V gives CDR1 KGHDR, CDR2 SFDVKD. CDR3 sequence reads: CATMGRTSGRNEQFF. In DNA form, the CDR3 reads TGTGCCACCATGGGTCGCACGAGCGGGAGGAATGAGCAGTTCTTC.

There are many counts of this clonotype. V usage is TRBV20-1 and J usage is TRBJ1-2; D gene unclear. The V and J ends lost 6 bases and 5 bases respectively, with 16 bases between them. Germline V gene data show CDR1 as DFQATT and CDR2 as SNEGSKA (reference sequence). CDR3 length equals 13 residues. The CDR3 here is CSANPGRGYGYTF. CDR3 sequence (DNA): TGCAGTGCAAACCCGGGCCGGGGATATGGCTACACCTTC.